The 27 T cell receptor beta chains below come from one sample, sequenced in a study of blood T cell repertoires in COVID-19 (dated by TCRdb to 2020 to 2022). Library preparation employed the immunoSEQ multiplex PCR assay. This immuneACCESS table, as held by TCRdb, lists in-frame sequences with V and J called but not all clones. Of the missing ones, under half trace to an unresolved V gene in checked studies; the others have no known cause. Across this sample there are about 260,000 clones, with approximately 80% seen only once. Under 2% of the sample comes from the top ten. The sample taken for sequencing was peripheral blood. The source is a woman older than 75 with acute or convalescent COVID-19.

The V call is TRBV6-2 or TRBV6-3, the J call TRBJ1-3; D is perhaps TRBD1 (6 bases). Germline lookup yields CDR1 MNHEY and CDR2 SVGEGT. V was trimmed by 6 bases and J by 0 bases, leaving 12 bases between them. The CDR3 length is 15 residues. In DNA, the CDR3 is TGTGCCAGCAGCCTACAGGGTCTCTCTGGAAACACCATATATTTT. Amino acids: CASSLQGLSGNTIYF.

The chain links TRBV7-9 to TRBJ2-1; 9 bases agree with TRBD2. V was clipped by 5 bases and J by 0 bases; unmatched bases: 8. Per the germline V gene, CDR1 is SEHNR and CDR2 is FQNEAQ (reference sequence). The length of the CDR3 is 17 residues. In DNA form, the CDR3 reads TGTGCCAGCAGCGGTAACCTAGCGGGGATCTCCTACAATGAGCAGTTCTTC. Translation gives CASSGNLAGISYNEQFF.

This sequence joins TRBV9 and TRBJ1-1, with 7 bases aligning to TRBD1. CDR3 length equals 14 residues. Germline CDR1 is SGDLS and CDR2 is YYNGEE. V trimming: 4 bases; J trimming: 3 bases; junction bases outside the gene matches: 6. As DNA, the CDR3 is TGTGCCAGCAGCTTAAGGACAGGCGACACTGAAGCTTTCTTT. This gives the protein CASSLRTGDTEAFF. Filled out from reference TRBV9 and TRBJ1-1, the complete variable domain reads DSGVTQTPKHLITATGQRVTLRCSPRSGDLSVYWYQQSLDQGLQFLIQYYNGEERAKGNILERFSAQQFPDLHSELNLSSLELGDSALYFCASSLRTGDTEAFFGQGTRLTVV.

V and J are TRBV5-8 and TRBJ2-7; TRBD1 is a possible D gene (6 bases). Deletions cut 0 bases from V and 2 bases from J, with 18 bases between. The V gene's germline CDR1 is SGHTS and CDR2 YDEGEE. The CDR3 spans 17 residues. CDR3 protein: CASSLDTLTGYPYEQYF. The CDR3, as DNA: TGTGCCAGCAGCTTGGATACCCTGACAGGATATCCCTACGAGCAGTACTTC.

The gene calls are TRBV4-2 and TRBJ2-3, with D uncertain. This CDR3 is built from 18 residues. V shed 1 base and J shed 0 bases, with 17 bases lying between them. Germline V CDR1 and CDR2: LGHNA, YNFKEQ. CDR3 loop: CASSQVLLGTSSTDTQYF. CDR3 nucleotides: TGTGCCAGCAGCCAAGTTTTATTGGGCACTTCTAGCACAGATACGCAGTATTTT.

CDR3 protein: CASSLVSGVNSETQYF. In DNA, the CDR3 is TGTGCCAGCAGCTTAGTTAGCGGGGTGAATTCAGAGACCCAGTACTTC. V is TRBV7-2 and J is TRBJ2-5, with 8 bases fitting TRBD2. Germline CDR1 and CDR2: SGHTA and FQGNSA. The CDR3 covers 16 residues. The junction had 8 bases not matched to a gene; V was cut back by 1 base and J by 4 bases.

This clone came up once. This rearrangement joins TRBV6-2 or TRBV6-3 to TRBJ2-1; TRBD2 matches at 9 bases. The CDR3 sequence is 15 residues long. Germline trimming cut 6 bases from V and 6 bases from J; bases unmatched to any gene: 9. CDR1 and CDR2 (germline): MNHEY, SVGEGT. The CDR3: CASSRIAGVGNEQFF. The CDR3 coding sequence is TGTGCCAGCAGCCGGATAGCGGGAGTGGGCAATGAGCAGTTCTTC.

The gene calls are TRBV7-6 and TRBJ2-1, with a weak D call TRBD1 (5 bases). V lost 0 bases and J lost 4, with 22 bases in between. Germline V CDR1 and CDR2: SGHVS, FNYEAQ. This CDR3 has 19 amino acids. The CDR3 bases are TGTGCCAGCAGCTTAGCAGCATACAGGAGATCCGCCCTTTACAATGAGCAGTTCTTC. It yields the protein CASSLAAYRRSALYNEQFF.

V usage is TRBV5-1 and J usage is TRBJ2-1, with TRBD2 identical over 9 bases. The V gene's germline CDR1 is SGHRS and CDR2 YFSETQ. CDR3 length: 19 residues. Trimming took 4 bases from V and 3 from J; bases not matched to a gene: 17. In DNA, the CDR3 is TGCGCCAGCAGCCCAGTCGGAGGAGCGGGAGGAGGGTACTACAATGAGCAGTTCTTC. Its protein product is CASSPVGGAGGGYYNEQFF.

The J gene is TRBJ2-7, the V gene TRBV7-2; 9 bases agree with TRBD2. Germline V CDR1 and CDR2: SGHTA, FQGNSA. The CDR3 extends over 14 amino acids. Trimming at V came to 5 bases and at J to 3 bases, leaving 5 bases not matched to a gene. The CDR3 DNA reads as TGTGCCAGCAGCCAGGGACTAGCTCGCTACGAGCAGTACTTC. Translation: CASSQGLARYEQYF.

The table lists this clone with a few counts. J is TRBJ2-6 and V is TRBV7-2; D gene uncertain. V was cut by 7 bases and J by 0 bases, with 7 bases left in between. Germline CDR1 and CDR2: SGHTA and FQGNSA. The CDR3 contains 14 residues. CDR3 DNA sequence: TGTGCCAGCACCCGGAGCTCTGGGGCCAACGTCCTGACTTTC. Amino acid sequence: CASTRSSGANVLTF. Full variable domain (outside the CDR3, taken from reference TRBV7-2 and TRBJ2-6): GAGVSQSPSNKVTEKGKDVELRCDPISGHTALYWYRQSLGQGLEFLIYFQGNSAPDKSGLPSDRFSAERTGGSVSTLTIQRTQQEDSAVYLCASTRSSGANVLTFGAGSRLTVL.

This clone was seen a few times. CDR3 sequence: CASSYAGETQYF. The CDR3 bases are TGTGCCAGCAGTTACGCAGGGGAGACCCAGTACTTC. The V and J genes are TRBV6-6 and TRBJ2-5; D perhaps matches TRBD1 (5 bases). Germline V gene sequence: CDR1 MNHNY, CDR2 SVGAGI (reference sequence). The V and J ends lost 2 bases and 5 bases respectively, with 6 bases between them. This CDR3 contains 12 residues.

The chain uses TRBV2 and TRBJ1-2, with 10 bases lining up with TRBD1. CDR1 and CDR2 from the germline V gene are SNHLY and FYNNEI. CDR3 size: 13 residues. V shed 5 bases and J 6 bases; nucleotides not matched to a gene: 3. CDR3 sequence: CASSRTGGNGYTF. The DNA for the CDR3 is TGTGCCAGCAGTCGGACAGGGGGGAATGGCTACACCTTC.

This clone has only one observation. The chain has TRBV28 and TRBJ1-2; a weak D match, TRBD1 (6 bases). V was trimmed by 2 bases and J by 7 bases, leaving 17 bases between them. The CDR3 covers 15 residues. Germline V gene sequence: CDR1 MDHEN, CDR2 SYDVKM. CDR3 protein: CASSLATGGGGGYTF. In nucleotides, the CDR3 is TGTGCCAGCAGTTTAGCGACTGGGGGGGGCGGTGGCTACACCTTC.

The V and J genes are TRBV4-1 and TRBJ2-1, with 8 bases lining up with TRBD2. The CDR3 extends over 16 amino acids. The V segment lost 0 bases and the J segment 6 bases; nucleotides outside the gene matches: 7. In germline, CDR1 is MGHRA, CDR2 YSYEKL. CDR3 DNA sequence: TGCGCCAGCAGCCAAGATGGGGGACTAGTAGGCAATGAGCAGTTCTTC. Translated: CASSQDGGLVGNEQFF.

The rearrangement joins TRBV30 to TRBJ2-7, with D perhaps TRBD1 (6 bases). The CDR3 sequence is 14 residues long. Per germline, CDR1 GTSNPN and CDR2 SVGIG (reference sequence). Trimming left V 0 bases short and J 6 bases short, with 15 bases between. CDR3 region: CAWSVLYRDAEQYF. Written as DNA, the CDR3 is TGTGCCTGGAGTGTACTTTACAGGGACGCCGAGCAGTACTTC.

On this clone: One end of the junction fails to match germline, which may point to a read error. The same CDR3 arises from other DNA sequences in this sample as well. The rearrangement uses TRBV5-1 and TRBJ2-7; TRBD2 is a possible D gene (5 bases). The CDR3 is 16 amino acids. In germline, CDR1 is SGHRS, CDR2 YFSETQ. Here the CDR3 DNA reads TGCGCCAGCAGCCGAATCGTTAGCGATAACTCCTATGAGCAGTACTTC. Translated, it gives CASSRIVSDNSYEQYF.

The chain couples TRBV10-3 to TRBJ1-2, with D hard to call. Germline loops: CDR1 ENHRY, CDR2 SYGVKD. The V end was cut by 4 bases, the J end by 0 bases, with 9 bases between. This CDR3 has 14 residues. The CDR3 reads CAISGDIANYGYTF. CDR3 DNA sequence: TGTGCCATCAGTGGAGACATTGCTAACTATGGCTACACCTTC.

The V gene is TRBV29-1, the J gene TRBJ2-1, with unresolved D. The germline V and J ends were trimmed by 5 bases and 1 base, with 9 bases remaining between them. CDR1 is SQVTM, CDR2 ANQGSEA, per germline. CDR3 length: 13 amino acids. The DNA of the CDR3 is TGCAGCGTTATCAGGTCATCCTACAATGAGCAGTTCTTC. Translating it yields CSVIRSSYNEQFF.

The chain has TRBV6-2 or TRBV6-3 and TRBJ2-3, with D unresolved. V was clipped by 5 bases and J by 4 bases, with 4 bases between them. The CDR3 is 11 amino acids. Germline CDR1 MNHEY, CDR2 SVGEGT. For the CDR3, the DNA is TGTGCCAGCAGTCATGCAGATACGCAGTATTTT. This gives the protein CASSHADTQYF.

The genes are TRBV10-3 and TRBJ1-3; D gene ambiguous. The length of the CDR3 is 15 residues. V was pared by 4 bases and J by 2 bases, with 12 bases between. Germline V gene lookup returns CDR1 ENHRY and CDR2 SYGVKD. The CDR3 DNA follows: TGTGCCATCAGTGCCGGGAACACTGCTGGAAACACCATATATTTT. The encoded protein is CAISAGNTAGNTIYF.

The rearrangement uses TRBV19 and TRBJ2-7; 8 nucleotides line up with TRBD2. CDR1 LNHDA and CDR2 SQIVND come from the germline V gene (reference sequence). After removal of 5 bases from V and 7 bases from J, the junction contained 10 bases not matched to a gene. CDR3 length: 14 residues. CDR3 residues: CASSRLAGSEEQYF. The CDR3 nucleotides are TGTGCCAGTAGTCGGTTAGCGGGAAGTGAAGAGCAGTACTTC.

The V and J genes are TRBV7-2 and TRBJ1-2, with TRBD1 as a possible D gene (6 bases). This CDR3 comprises 15 residues. V gave up 1 base and J gave up 7 bases, with 16 bases separating them. Germline CDR1 and CDR2: SGHTA and FQGNSA. Here the CDR3 reads CASSLDRGGPSGYTF. CDR3 sequence (DNA): TGTGCCAGCAGCTTAGATCGCGGGGGCCCGAGTGGCTACACCTTC.

The chain recombines TRBV18 with TRBJ1-1, with D tentatively TRBD1 (6 bases). CDR1 is KGHSH, CDR2 LQKENI, per germline. This CDR3 has 14 amino acids. Trimming left V 6 bases short and J 1 base short, with 12 bases between. CDR3 region: CASSVYRENTEAFF. CDR3 DNA: TGTGCCAGCTCTGTCTACAGGGAGAACACTGAAGCTTTCTTT.

This chain uses TRBV3-1 (or the pseudogene TRBV3-2) with TRBJ1-5, with D possibly being TRBD1 (6 bases). The CDR3 consists of 13 residues. Germline V gene sequence: CDR1 LGHDT, CDR2 YNNKEL (reference sequence). Trimming removed 3 bases at V and 5 bases at J, with 8 bases between. The CDR3 sequence is CASSQQGHQPQHF. DNA of the CDR3: TGTGCCAGCAGCCAGCAGGGGCATCAGCCCCAGCATTTT.

This chain links TRBV5-1 with TRBJ2-1, with 11 bases lining up with TRBD2. The J segment lost 2 bases and the V segment lost 4 bases, leaving 5 bases of the junction unmatched. Germline values: CDR1 SGHRS, CDR2 YFSETQ. This CDR3 spans 16 amino acids. CDR3 sequence (DNA): TGCGCCAGCAGCGGGGCTAGCGGGAGGACCTACAATGAGCAGTTCTTC. As protein: CASSGASGRTYNEQFF.

Concerning this clone: The same CDR3 is also encoded by other DNA sequences in this sample. The V call is TRBV11-2, the J call TRBJ1-3; 7 bases line up with TRBD1. The CDR3 length is 14 residues. With 5 bases clipped from V and 4 bases from J, the junction kept 5 bases outside the gene matches. CDR1 is SGHAT and CDR2 is FQNNGV in the germline V gene. Here the CDR3 reads CASSQRGQGNTIYF. In nucleotides, the CDR3 is TGTGCCAGCAGCCAAAGGGGGCAAGGAAACACCATATATTTT. Filled out from reference TRBV11-2 and TRBJ1-3, the complete variable domain reads EAGVAQSPRYKIIEKRQSVAFWCNPISGHATLYWYQQILGQGPKLLIQFQNNGVVDDSQLPKDRFSAERLKGVDSTLKIQPAKLEDSAVYLCASSQRGQGNTIYFGEGSWLTVV.